The next 30 T cell receptor beta chains were all read from a single sample in a study of cytomegalovirus exposure and HLA in healthy donors. The PCR contained 60 Vbeta and 13 Jbeta primers. Sequencing used immunoSEQ multiplex PCR; TCRdb keeps in-frame clones, though not all of them. The sample totals 200,000 or so clones. Sequenced: PBMCs. The source of these receptors is a boy younger than 18 in good health and CMV-seronegative.

The chain employs TRBV6-1 and TRBJ1-1; a weak D match, TRBD1 (6 bases). The germline V gene encodes CDR1 MNHNS and CDR2 SASEGT. This CDR3 comprises 14 residues. V lost 5 bases to trimming and J lost 1 base, with 11 bases between them. CDR3 protein: CASSLSGQNTEAFF. CDR3 bases: TGTGCCAGCAGTTTATCGGGACAGAACACTGAAGCTTTCTTT.

The chain uses TRBV5-1 and TRBJ2-7, with 7 positions matching TRBD1. J gave up 6 bases and V 1 base, and 7 bases lay outside the gene matches. The CDR3 covers 14 residues. Germline assignment: CDR1 SGHRS and CDR2 YFSETQ. Here the CDR3 DNA reads TGCGCCAGCAGCTTGTGGACAGGACCCGGCGAGCAGTACTTC. The encoded protein is CASSLWTGPGEQYF.

The chain links TRBV7-7 to TRBJ2-5; 7 bases line up with TRBD2. The CDR3 contains 13 residues. V shed 3 bases and J 5 bases; nucleotides not matched to a gene: 3. The germline CDR1 and CDR2 sequences are SSHAT and FNYEAQ (reference sequence). Written as DNA, the CDR3 is TGTGCCAGCAGCTTTAGCGGGCCCGAGACCCAGTACTTC. Its protein product is CASSFSGPETQYF.

The rearrangement links TRBV29-1 to TRBJ2-7, with a possible D match to TRBD2 (5 bases). CDR3 length: 15 amino acids. Germline V CDR1 and CDR2: SQVTM, ANQGSEA. The V and J ends lost 4 bases and 0 bases respectively, with 16 bases between them. In DNA form, the CDR3 reads TGCAGCGTTGCATTCGGGGTATTAAGCTCCTACGAGCAGTACTTC. The encoded protein is CSVAFGVLSSYEQYF.

The chain joins TRBV9 to TRBJ2-3, with 7 bases that match TRBD2. V lost 3 bases, J lost 0 bases, and 4 bases stayed unmatched. Germline CDR1 reads SGDLS; CDR2 reads YYNGEE. The CDR3 covers 15 residues. The CDR3 DNA follows: TGTGCCAGCAGCGCGGGGGGATTTAGCACAGATACGCAGTATTTT. This sequence encodes CASSAGGFSTDTQYF.

The chain joins TRBV2 to TRBJ1-1, with 7 positions matching TRBD1. This CDR3 contains 13 residues. J gave up 5 bases and V 7 bases, and 7 bases lay outside the gene matches. CDR1 and CDR2 from the germline V gene are SNHLY and FYNNEI. CDR3 region: CASTRDSRTEAFF. CDR3 sequence (DNA): TGTGCCAGCACCAGGGACAGCCGGACTGAAGCTTTCTTT. Full variable domain (rest looked up from reference TRBV2 and TRBJ1-1): EPEVTQTPSHQVTQMGQEVILRCVPISNHLYFYWYRQILGQKVEFLVSFYNNEISEKSEIFDDQFSVERPDGSNFTLKIRSTKLEDSAMYFCASTRDSRTEAFFGQGTRLTVV.

The rearrangement links TRBV5-6 to TRBJ2-7; tentatively, D is TRBD2 (6 bases). This CDR3 comprises 14 residues. CDR1 and CDR2 from the germline V gene are SGHDT and YYEEEE. Between the trimmed V and J ends, which lost 0 bases and 5 bases, there was a span of 12 bases. Written as DNA, the CDR3 is TGTGCCAGCAGCTTGGGCTCTAGCGTCCACGAGCAGTACTTC. It encodes CASSLGSSVHEQYF.

This chain uses TRBV5-1 with TRBJ1-5, with D uncertain. Germline lookup yields CDR1 SGHRS and CDR2 YFSETQ. The CDR3 contains 14 residues. Trimming shortened V by 0 bases and J by 2 bases, and 6 bases separated the two germline ends. CDR3 DNA: TGCGCCAGCAGCTTGGGAGCGGGCAATCAGCCCCAGCATTTT. Its translation is CASSLGAGNQPQHF.

This chain joins TRBV6-5 and TRBJ2-7, with D possibly TRBD2 on 5 matching bases. Germline V gene sequence: CDR1 MNHEY, CDR2 SVGAGI. V gave up 0 bases and J gave up 0 bases, with 9 bases separating them. This CDR3 spans 15 amino acids. This CDR3 is CASSYSMDSSYEQYF. In nucleotides, the CDR3 is TGTGCCAGCAGTTACTCGATGGACTCCTCCTACGAGCAGTACTTC.

The J gene is TRBJ1-3, the V gene TRBV5-1, with D possibly matching TRBD1 (5 bases). The CDR3 runs to 14 residues. Germline V lookup: CDR1 SGHRS, CDR2 YFSETQ. The V end lost 4 bases, the J end lost 0 bases, and 8 bases lay between the germline ends. CDR3 region: CASSPGFSGNTIYF. DNA for the CDR3: TGCGCCAGCAGCCCAGGGTTCTCTGGAAACACCATATATTTT.

The V and J genes are TRBV18 and TRBJ1-5; 10 nucleotides align to TRBD1. This CDR3 comprises 15 residues. Unmatched junction bases numbered 5, after V lost 3 bases and J lost 6 bases. Germline loops: CDR1 KGHSH, CDR2 LQKENI. The CDR3 sequence: CASSPGTGESQPQHF. DNA of the CDR3: TGTGCCAGCTCACCGGGGACAGGGGAGAGTCAGCCCCAGCATTTT. Full variable domain (outside the CDR3, taken from reference TRBV18 and TRBJ1-5): NAGVMQNPRHLVRRRGQEARLRCSPMKGHSHVYWYRQLPEEGLKFMVYLQKENIIDESGMPKERFSAEFPKEGPSILRIQQVVRGDSAAYFCASSPGTGESQPQHFGDGTRLSIL.

This chain connects TRBV18 to TRBJ2-7, with TRBD1 identical over 7 bases. V shed 2 bases and J 4 bases; nucleotides not matched to a gene: 2. The germline gives CDR1 KGHSH, CDR2 LQKENI. The CDR3 consists of 13 residues. CDR3 region: CASSPGTDYEQYF. The CDR3 coding sequence is TGTGCCAGCTCACCAGGGACAGATTACGAGCAGTACTTC.

V is TRBV7-3 and J is TRBJ1-6, with TRBD1 matching over 9 bases. CDR1 and CDR2 (germline): SGHTA, FQGTGA. V was pared by 5 bases and J by 8 bases, with 4 bases of the junction left unmatched. The CDR3 is made up of 14 amino acids. In nucleotides, the CDR3 is TGTGCCAGCAGCCTAGGACAGGGGTATTCACCCCTCCACTTT. As protein: CASSLGQGYSPLHF.

V usage is TRBV5-1 and J usage is TRBJ1-2; 9 bases align to TRBD1. Germline CDR1 reads SGHRS; CDR2 reads YFSETQ. V was pared by 0 bases and J by 11 bases, with 5 bases of the junction left unmatched. The CDR3 consists of 13 residues. The CDR3 here is CASSLGTGERYTF. DNA for the CDR3: TGCGCCAGCAGCTTGGGGACAGGGGAGAGGTACACCTTC.

The chain recombines TRBV5-6 with TRBJ2-1; 11 positions match TRBD2. The CDR3 extends over 16 amino acids. CDR1 and CDR2 (germline): SGHDT, YYEEEE. Unmatched junction bases numbered 7, after V lost 4 bases and J lost 4 bases. The CDR3 loop is CASSPRLAGSYNEQFF. The CDR3 DNA reads TGTGCCAGCAGCCCTAGACTAGCGGGGAGTTACAATGAGCAGTTCTTC.

The chain employs TRBV6-5 and TRBJ1-2; 7 bases align to TRBD1. CDR1 and CDR2 from the germline V gene are MNHEY and SVGAGI. With V trimmed by 0 bases and J by 10 bases, 5 bases remained unmatched. The CDR3 sequence is 13 residues long. In DNA form, the CDR3 reads TGTGCCAGCAGTTACTCTAGACAGGGACTCTACACCTTC. It encodes CASSYSRQGLYTF.

The chain is built from TRBV11-2 and TRBJ2-3, with 7 bases lining up with TRBD2. CDR3 length equals 16 residues. Germline values: CDR1 SGHAT, CDR2 FQNNGV. Trimming removed 0 bases from V and 11 bases from J; junction bases left unmatched: 14. DNA of the CDR3: TGTGCCAGCAGCTTAGATCGTCTAGCGGAACTCCAAGGGCAGTATTTT. Amino acids: CASSLDRLAELQGQYF.

The chain couples TRBV10-3 to TRBJ2-1; 9 nucleotides agree with TRBD1. With V trimmed by 0 bases and J by 7 bases, 10 bases remained unmatched. CDR1 is ENHRY and CDR2 is SYGVKD in the germline V gene. CDR3 length equals 17 residues. CDR3 residues: CAISESATGTGLNEQFF. The DNA for the CDR3 is TGTGCCATCAGTGAGTCGGCTACCGGGACAGGGTTGAATGAGCAGTTCTTC.

The chain uses TRBV18 and TRBJ2-7; possible D gene TRBD2, 6 bases. The ends were cut back, 4 bases at V and 5 bases at J, with 21 bases in the middle. The CDR3 totals 16 residues. Germline CDR1 and CDR2: KGHSH and LQKENI. The CDR3 coding sequence is TGTGCCAGCTCACTTGCCGCGCGGGGCAGGGTCAACGAGCAGTACTTC. Translated: CASSLAARGRVNEQYF.

This CDR3 is CASSLVWDRGGNEQYF. CDR3 coding DNA: TGTGCCAGCAGCTTAGTTTGGGACAGGGGAGGAAACGAGCAGTACTTC. The rearrangement joins TRBV13 to TRBJ2-7, with 10 positions matching TRBD1. There are 16 residues in the CDR3. Unmatched junction bases numbered 8, after V lost 1 base and J lost 5 bases. The germline V gene has CDR1 PRHDT and CDR2 FYEKMQ (reference sequence).

The genes are TRBV7-9 and TRBJ1-4, with 7 positions matching TRBD1. Germline assignment: CDR1 SEHNR and CDR2 FQNEAQ (reference sequence). Unmatched junction bases numbered 7, after V lost 1 base and J lost 8 bases. CDR3 length equals 15 residues. CDR3 residues: CASSLVGRGTEKLFF. CDR3 bases: TGTGCCAGCAGCTTAGTTGGCAGGGGGACCGAAAAACTGTTTTTT.

V usage is TRBV5-6 and J usage is TRBJ2-7; 10 nucleotides match TRBD2. Germline V gene sequence: CDR1 SGHDT, CDR2 YYEEEE. The CDR3 is 14 residues long. V gave up 3 bases and J gave up 3 bases; unmatched junction bases: 3. The CDR3 region is CASSWTSGYYEQYF. CDR3 nucleotide sequence: TGTGCCAGCAGCTGGACTAGCGGATACTACGAGCAGTACTTC.

This rearrangement joins TRBV27 to TRBJ1-1, with 7 bases aligning to TRBD1. CDR1 MNHEY and CDR2 SMNVEV come from the germline V gene (reference sequence). V was clipped by 5 bases and J by 3 bases; unmatched bases: 6. The CDR3 extends over 14 amino acids. This chain's CDR3 is CASSPRDRYTEAFF. DNA of the CDR3: TGTGCCAGCAGTCCACGGGACAGATACACTGAAGCTTTCTTT.

This chain connects TRBV19 to TRBJ1-1; weak D call: TRBD1 (6 bases). Per the germline V gene, CDR1 is LNHDA and CDR2 is SQIVND (reference sequence). This CDR3 spans 14 amino acids. V gave up 4 bases and J gave up 4 bases, with 13 bases separating them. As DNA, the CDR3 is TGTGCCAGTAGTAGCCAAGGGGGAAGCACTGAAGCTTTCTTT. Protein product: CASSSQGGSTEAFF.

V and J are TRBV7-9 and TRBJ1-1, with a weak D call TRBD1 (6 bases). The CDR3 covers 14 residues. The V end lost 3 bases, the J end lost 4 bases, and 12 bases lay between the germline ends. Germline lookup yields CDR1 SEHNR and CDR2 FQNEAQ (reference sequence). This chain's CDR3 is CASSLTGGVTEAFF. The CDR3 DNA follows: TGTGCCAGCAGCTTGACAGGAGGAGTCACTGAAGCTTTCTTT.

The V gene is TRBV28, the J gene TRBJ1-4, with TRBD1 matching over 11 bases. The CDR3 loop spans 17 amino acids. Unmatched junction bases numbered 13, after V lost 8 bases and J lost 5 bases. Per the germline V gene, CDR1 is MDHEN and CDR2 is SYDVKM. The CDR3 spells CASGSGQGASKNEKLFF. DNA of the CDR3: TGTGCCAGCGGCTCAGGACAGGGGGCGTCTAAGAATGAAAAACTGTTTTTT.

The genes are TRBV14 and TRBJ1-1; 10 nucleotides agree with TRBD1. This CDR3 has 14 amino acids. Germline CDR1 and CDR2: SGHDN and FVKESK. The J segment lost 5 bases and the V segment lost 3 bases, leaving 3 bases of the junction unmatched. CDR3 DNA sequence: TGTGCCAGCAGCCACCGGACAGGGGGGACTGAAGCTTTCTTT. Its protein is CASSHRTGGTEAFF.

The chain links TRBV4-1 to TRBJ2-5; TRBD1 aligns across 12 bases. This CDR3 comprises 19 residues. The V gene end was trimmed by 4 bases and the J gene end by 3 bases; junction bases not matched to a gene: 15. Per the germline V gene, CDR1 is MGHRA and CDR2 is YSYEKL. In DNA, the CDR3 is TGCGCCAGCAGCCTCCAATATCGACCCGGGACAGGGGGCGAAGAGACCCAGTACTTC. This encodes CASSLQYRPGTGGEETQYF.

This sequence joins TRBV2 and TRBJ1-3, with D perhaps TRBD1 (5 bases). The CDR3 spans 15 residues. The germline CDR1 and CDR2 sequences are SNHLY and FYNNEI. Trimming removed 6 bases at V and 4 bases at J, with 16 bases between. The CDR3 loop is CASSLGTIMGNTIYF. As DNA, the CDR3 is TGTGCCAGCAGCCTAGGGACTATCATGGGAAACACCATATATTTT.

This chain links TRBV18 with TRBJ1-1; no clear D gene. V was pared by 3 bases and J by 2 bases, with 19 bases between. Germline CDR1 is KGHSH and CDR2 is LQKENI. This CDR3 is 17 amino acids long. DNA for the CDR3: TGTGCCAGCTCACCGAGTATTGAACCCCCCCTCAACACTGAAGCTTTCTTT. Translated, it gives CASSPSIEPPLNTEAFF.